These T cell receptor beta chains were read from a single sample in a study of cytomegalovirus exposure and HLA in healthy donors. Repertoires were generated with immunoSEQ multiplex PCR, while TCRdb's copy carries only in-frame clones and drops some. This table has under 150,000 clones, about 80% appearing once. Specimen: PBMCs. These receptors came from a young man in good health and CMV-seronegative. CDR3s include the opening cysteine and the closing phenylalanine or tryptophan. The D gene is left open where the match is weak.

d_call	v_call	j_call	cdr3_aa
TRBD1	TRBV28	TRBJ1-2	CASTFDRGPGGYTF
TRBD1	TRBV5-1	TRBJ2-7	CASSSGQGGSSYEQYF
-	TRBV19	TRBJ2-1	CASSKDRDNEQFF
TRBD2	TRBV7-8	TRBJ2-5	CASSLRTSVETQYF
TRBD2	TRBV5-1	TRBJ2-3	CASSLEGLAGGDTQYF
-	TRBV7-8	TRBJ2-5	CASSPRGLETQYF
-	TRBV30	-	CAWTRDSSYEQYF
TRBD1	TRBV5-4	TRBJ1-2	CASSQQTGDGYTF
-	TRBV6-6	TRBJ1-4	CASSLNEKLFF
TRBD2	TRBV25-1	TRBJ2-5	CASSYGRFKETQYF
TRBD1	TRBV13	TRBJ2-7	CASSPHGQGGLSSYEQYF
TRBD1	TRBV7-9	TRBJ1-1	CASRLRTGSNTEAFF
-	TRBV5-6	TRBJ1-1	CASSLGVTKNTEAFF
-	TRBV10-3	TRBJ1-2	CAISESGGGYTF
TRBD2	TRBV9	TRBJ2-2	CASSVGLAGGPNTGELFF
TRBD1	TRBV7-8	TRBJ2-5	CASSLSQGQETQYF
-	TRBV5-1	TRBJ2-1	CASSYLGGFYNEQFF
-	TRBV5-6	TRBJ2-2	CASSSRVRNTGELFF
TRBD1	TRBV7-7	-	CASSWGTGNEQYF
-	TRBV6-1	TRBJ2-2	CASSETTNTGELFF
TRBD1	TRBV12-5	TRBJ1-4	CASGIRQGATNEKLFF
TRBD2	TRBV19	TRBJ2-7	CASSWGLATPYEQYF
TRBD1	TRBV6-1	TRBJ1-1	CASSGGTGPNTEAFF
TRBD2	TRBV6-1	TRBJ2-3	CASSLSGTSTDTQYF
-	TRBV9	TRBJ2-7	CASSVGWEYYEQYF
-	TRBV30	TRBJ2-7	CAWSVRFEGTEQYF
-	TRBV10-1	TRBJ1-1	CASSDEAVVPTEAFF
TRBD2	TRBV19	TRBJ2-7	CASSIPRTSGRDPSSYEQYF
-	TRBV5-4	TRBJ1-3	CASSLGLSGNTIYF
TRBD2	TRBV27	TRBJ2-1	CASSLGLAGNEQFF
-	TRBV10-3	TRBJ2-2	CAIQGRNTGELFF
-	TRBV7-9	TRBJ2-7	CASSPNSSFSYEQYF
-	TRBV30	TRBJ1-1	CAWDPRGLSNTEAFF
-	TRBV19	TRBJ1-2	CASSIGQLLGYPF
TRBD1	TRBV10-1	TRBJ2-2	CASSGYVEGATGELFF
TRBD2	TRBV4-3	TRBJ2-1	CASSQDLISGRAREQFF
-	TRBV6-6	TRBJ1-1	CASSKGTSDPEAFF
-	TRBV7-9	TRBJ2-7	CASSSRGEGYEQYF
TRBD1	TRBV5-1	TRBJ2-7	CASSLGGTDIYEQYF
-	TRBV6-1	TRBJ2-6	CASRDNSGANVLTF
-	TRBV19	TRBJ1-2	CASSHQGGYGYTF
-	TRBV21-1	TRBJ2-1	CASSHCPRDRGYNEQFF
TRBD2	TRBV6-6	TRBJ2-3	CASSQLAGGTDTQYF
-	TRBV5-1	TRBJ2-1	CASSLPPGGGKGYNEQFF
TRBD1	TRBV27	TRBJ2-7	CASSWSAGGYEQYF
TRBD2	TRBV5-1	TRBJ2-2	CASSITLAGVETGELFF
-	TRBV10-3	TRBJ2-5	CASKWTEEETQYF
TRBD1	TRBV10-1	TRBJ2-1	CASSDRGQGDNEQFF
TRBD2	TRBV7-8	TRBJ2-1	CASSSYSSLAVYNEQFF
-	TRBV2	TRBJ1-5	CASSETEINQPQNF
-	TRBV4-1	TRBJ2-3	CASSQGSGYTDTQYF
-	TRBV27	TRBJ1-1	CASSSGYTEAFF
TRBD2	TRBV25-1	TRBJ2-7	CASSGAGTTYEQYF
TRBD2	TRBV7-2	TRBJ2-2	CASSHIAGLAGRFSGELFF
TRBD2	TRBV7-8	TRBJ2-2	CASSLGDYSRGELFF